The 15 T cell receptor beta chains given below trace back to one sample, sequenced in a study of T-cell reconstitution after alpha-beta-depleted transplantation in children. This sample's TCRbeta library carried unique molecular identifier barcodes. TCRdb used MiXCR to reprocess the PCR reads, holding one entry per CDR3 protein. Of 350,000 to 500,000 distinct CDR3 sequences in the sample, approximately 41% were seen once. This sample comprised PBMCs, obtained before TCRalphabeta/CD19-depleted stem cell transplant. All receptors come from a girl aged 2 to 10 with aplastic anemia, due to receive a stem cell transplant.

The chain recombines TRBV6-4 with TRBJ2-1; possible D gene TRBD2, 5 bases. The CDR3 extends over 16 amino acids. Deletions cut 2 bases from V and 0 bases from J, with 11 bases between. The germline gives CDR1 MRHNA, CDR2 SNTAGT. CDR3 sequence reads: CASSDAGAASYNEQFF. The CDR3 DNA reads TGTGCCAGCAGTGACGCCGGAGCGGCCTCCTACAATGAGCAGTTCTTC.

The rearrangement joins TRBV20-1 to TRBJ2-5; 7 bases map to TRBD2. Germline V gene data show CDR1 as DFQATT and CDR2 as SNEGSKA (reference sequence). Trimming at V came to 5 bases and at J to 5 bases, leaving 8 bases not matched to a gene. CDR3 length equals 13 residues. In nucleotides, the CDR3 is TGCAGTGCTGGAGCTAGCGGTCGTGAGACCCAGTACTTC. Amino acid sequence: CSAGASGRETQYF.

V usage is TRBV19 and J usage is TRBJ1-1; TRBD1 agrees at 7 bases. Trimming removed 7 bases from V and 5 bases from J; junction bases left unmatched: 7. This CDR3 has 13 residues. The V gene's germline CDR1 is LNHDA and CDR2 SQIVND (reference sequence). The chain's CDR3 is CASIYMTGTEAFF. The CDR3 nucleotides read TGTGCCAGTATTTATATGACAGGGACTGAAGCTTTCTTT.

Here the CDR3 DNA reads TGTGCCAGCAGCTTAGTGGGAGTGAACACTGAAGCTTTCTTT. Its translation is CASSLVGVNTEAFF. J is TRBJ1-1 and V is TRBV7-8, with D unresolved. The ends were cut back, 1 base at V and 0 bases at J, with 6 bases in the middle. The CDR3 spans 14 residues. Per the germline V gene, CDR1 is SGHVS and CDR2 is FQNEAQ.

This clonotype was observed many times. The chain joins TRBV20-1 to TRBJ2-7; no firm D call. Trimming removed 6 bases from V and 3 bases from J, with 12 bases in between. CDR3 length: 12 amino acids. Germline V gene lookup returns CDR1 DFQATT and CDR2 SNEGSKA (reference sequence). The CDR3 protein is CSALNRNYEQYF. The CDR3 DNA reads as TGCAGTGCCCTAAACCGGAACTACGAGCAGTACTTC.

This clonotype was recorded at least ten times. The chain has TRBV5-1 and TRBJ1-2; possible D gene TRBD1, 6 bases. This CDR3 region has 18 residues. V lost 1 base and J lost 8, with 27 bases in between. Germline CDR1 reads SGHRS; CDR2 reads YFSETQ. The CDR3 protein is CASSLSFGQFERGDGYTF. In nucleotides, the CDR3 is TGCGCCAGCAGCTTGTCCTTCGGACAGTTCGAACGAGGGGACGGCTACACCTTC.

This chain joins TRBV29-1 and TRBJ2-7; perhaps TRBD1 as D (6 bases). CDR3 length: 12 amino acids. The V end lost 7 bases, the J end lost 5 bases, and 15 bases lay between the germline ends. Germline V CDR1 and CDR2: SQVTM, ANQGSEA. CDR3 DNA: TGCAGCGGTACAGGGTTAGAGCACGAGCAGTACTTC. Translating gives CSGTGLEHEQYF.

This chain uses TRBV6-1 with TRBJ2-7; 10 nucleotides align to TRBD1. There are 14 residues in the CDR3. The J segment lost 5 bases and the V segment lost 4 bases, leaving 5 bases of the junction unmatched. Per germline, CDR1 MNHNS and CDR2 SASEGT. The CDR3 loop is CASSGQTGGHEQYF. DNA of the CDR3: TGTGCCAGCAGTGGCCAGACAGGGGGCCACGAGCAGTACTTC.

In this sample, this clonotype turned up many times. J is TRBJ1-1 and V is TRBV7-9; D remains unclear. The germline V and J ends were trimmed by 3 bases and 7 bases, with 6 bases remaining between them. CDR1 SEHNR and CDR2 FQNEAQ come from the germline V gene (reference sequence). The CDR3 has 11 amino acids. CDR3 sequence: CASSFGVEAFF. CDR3 coding DNA: TGTGCCAGCAGCTTTGGGGTTGAAGCTTTCTTT.

V and J are TRBV5-4 and TRBJ2-2; 8 bases are shared with TRBD2. The germline V gene encodes CDR1 SGHNT and CDR2 YYREEE (reference sequence). V lost 4 bases to trimming and J lost 7 bases; unmatched junction nucleotides: 15. The CDR3 is 17 amino acids. CDR3 region: CASSLPGTRSVVGELFF. CDR3 nucleotides: TGTGCCAGCAGCCTCCCCGGGACTAGGTCGGTCGTCGGGGAGCTGTTTTTT.

The chain couples TRBV7-2 to TRBJ2-5, with 8 bases matching TRBD2. The germline CDR1 and CDR2 sequences are SGHTA and FQGNSA. V shed 5 bases and J 0 bases; nucleotides not matched to a gene: 8. This CDR3 is built from 16 residues. The CDR3 protein is CASSLYSGVYQETQYF. DNA for the CDR3: TGTGCCAGCAGCCTGTATAGCGGGGTATACCAAGAGACCCAGTACTTC.

A few counts support this clonotype. The V and J genes are TRBV7-2 and TRBJ2-7; D assignment may be TRBD1 or TRBD2 (5 bases each). The CDR3 sequence is 11 residues long. The V and J ends lost 5 bases and 13 bases respectively, with 15 bases between them. Germline V gene data show CDR1 as SGHTA and CDR2 as FQGNSA. Written as DNA, the CDR3 is TGTGCCAGCAGCGGTACCGGGACCCTTTACTTC. Translation: CASSGTGTLYF.

This clonotype was recorded many times. This chain links TRBV5-1 with TRBJ1-1, with unresolved D. The germline gives CDR1 SGHRS, CDR2 YFSETQ. Trimming took 0 bases from V and 4 from J, leaving 13 bases between them. The CDR3 runs 15 residues. The CDR3 bases are TGCGCCAGCAGCTTGGAGGGTGTTCGAAGCACTGAAGCTTTCTTT. Residues: CASSLEGVRSTEAFF.

This clonotype came up many times. The rearrangement joins TRBV7-9 to TRBJ1-1; D might be TRBD1 (6 bases). V shed 5 bases and J shed 4 bases, with 14 bases lying between them. The CDR3 has 14 amino acids. CDR1 and CDR2 from the germline V gene are SEHNR and FQNEAQ (reference sequence). DNA for the CDR3: TGTGCCAGCAGCGAGCTAACAGGGAGCACTGAAGCTTTCTTT. This sequence encodes CASSELTGSTEAFF.

This clonotype has ten or more counts. V and J are TRBV4-2 and TRBJ1-1, with no clear D. CDR3 size: 13 residues. Between the trimmed V and J ends, which lost 4 bases and 6 bases, there was a span of 12 bases. Looked up from germline, CDR1 is LGHNA and CDR2 is YNFKEQ. The CDR3 spells CASSPGQVAEAFF. The CDR3 DNA reads TGTGCCAGCAGCCCTGGCCAGGTCGCTGAAGCTTTCTTT.